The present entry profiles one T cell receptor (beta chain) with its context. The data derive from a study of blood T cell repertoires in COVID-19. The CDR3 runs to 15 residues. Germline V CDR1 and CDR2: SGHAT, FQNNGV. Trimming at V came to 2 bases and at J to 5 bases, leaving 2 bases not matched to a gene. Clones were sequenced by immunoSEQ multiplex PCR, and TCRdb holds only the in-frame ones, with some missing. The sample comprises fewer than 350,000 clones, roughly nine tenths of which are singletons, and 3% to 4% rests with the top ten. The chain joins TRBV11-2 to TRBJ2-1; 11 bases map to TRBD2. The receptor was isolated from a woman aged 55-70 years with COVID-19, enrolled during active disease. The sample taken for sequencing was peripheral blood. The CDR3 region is CASSLLAGGDNEQFF. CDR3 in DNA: TGTGCCAGCAGCTTACTAGCGGGGGGTGACAATGAGCAGTTCTTC.